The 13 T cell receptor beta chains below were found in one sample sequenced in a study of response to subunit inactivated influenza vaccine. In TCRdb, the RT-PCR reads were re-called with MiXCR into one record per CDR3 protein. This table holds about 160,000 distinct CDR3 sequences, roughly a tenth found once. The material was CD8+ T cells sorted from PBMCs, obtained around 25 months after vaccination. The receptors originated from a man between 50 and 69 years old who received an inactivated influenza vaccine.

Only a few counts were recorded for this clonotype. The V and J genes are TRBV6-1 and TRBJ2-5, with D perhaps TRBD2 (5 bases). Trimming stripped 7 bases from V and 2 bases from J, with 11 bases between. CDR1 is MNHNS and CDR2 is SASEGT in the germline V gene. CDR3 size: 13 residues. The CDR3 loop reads CASTGFGQETQYF. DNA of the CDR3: TGTGCCAGCACGGGGTTTGGGCAAGAGACCCAGTACTTC.

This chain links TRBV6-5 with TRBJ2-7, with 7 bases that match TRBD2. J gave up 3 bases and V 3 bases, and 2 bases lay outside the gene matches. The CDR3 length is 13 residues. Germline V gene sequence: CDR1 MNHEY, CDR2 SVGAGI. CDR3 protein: CASSYRGGYEQYF. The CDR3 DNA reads TGTGCCAGCAGTTATCGCGGGGGCTACGAGCAGTACTTC.

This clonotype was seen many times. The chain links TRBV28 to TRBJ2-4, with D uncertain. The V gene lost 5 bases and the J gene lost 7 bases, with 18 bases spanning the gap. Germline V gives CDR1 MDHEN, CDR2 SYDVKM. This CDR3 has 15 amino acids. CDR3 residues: CASSLLSTISNIQYF. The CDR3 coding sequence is TGTGCCAGCAGTCTACTGTCGACAATATCGAACATTCAGTACTTC.

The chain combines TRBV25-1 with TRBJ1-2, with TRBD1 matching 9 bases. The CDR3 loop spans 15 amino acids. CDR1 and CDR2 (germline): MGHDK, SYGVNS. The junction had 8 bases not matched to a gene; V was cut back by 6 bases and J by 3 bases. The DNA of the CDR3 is TGTGCCAGCAGGGGGGTTAGGACAGGGGACTATGGCTACACCTTC. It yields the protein CASRGVRTGDYGYTF.

The CDR3 reads CASSLPQGEAGGPSYNEQFF. The CDR3 region has the DNA TGTGCCAGCAGTTTGCCGCAAGGTGAAGCGGGAGGGCCGTCCTACAATGAGCAGTTCTTC. The chain joins TRBV27 to TRBJ2-1; 10 positions match TRBD2. The CDR3 totals 20 residues. CDR1 is MNHEY, CDR2 SMNVEV, per germline (reference sequence). V gave up 3 bases and J gave up 1 base; unmatched junction bases: 15.

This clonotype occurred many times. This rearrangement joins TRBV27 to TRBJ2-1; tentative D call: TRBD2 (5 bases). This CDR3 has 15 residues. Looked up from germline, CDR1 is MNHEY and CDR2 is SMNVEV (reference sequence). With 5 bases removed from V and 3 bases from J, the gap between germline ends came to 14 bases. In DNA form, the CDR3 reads TGTGCCAGCAGTCCACTAGAGCCCTACTACAATGAGCAGTTCTTC. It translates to CASSPLEPYYNEQFF.

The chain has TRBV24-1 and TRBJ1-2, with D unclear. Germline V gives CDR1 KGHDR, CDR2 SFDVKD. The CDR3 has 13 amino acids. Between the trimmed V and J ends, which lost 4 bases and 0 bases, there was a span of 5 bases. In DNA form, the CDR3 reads TGTGCCACCAGTGAGTCAGCTAACTATGGCTACACCTTC. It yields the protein CATSESANYGYTF.

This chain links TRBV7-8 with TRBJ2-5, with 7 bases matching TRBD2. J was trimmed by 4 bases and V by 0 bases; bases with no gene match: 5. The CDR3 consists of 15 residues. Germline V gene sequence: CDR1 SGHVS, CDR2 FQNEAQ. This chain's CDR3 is CASSLAGGRGETQYF. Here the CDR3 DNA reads TGTGCCAGCAGCTTAGCCGGCGGGAGAGGAGAGACCCAGTACTTC.

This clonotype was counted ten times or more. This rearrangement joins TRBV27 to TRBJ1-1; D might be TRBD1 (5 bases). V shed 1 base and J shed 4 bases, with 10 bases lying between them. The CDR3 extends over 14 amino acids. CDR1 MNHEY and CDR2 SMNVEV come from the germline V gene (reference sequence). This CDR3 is CASSLLGGATEAFF. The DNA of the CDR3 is TGTGCCAGCAGTTTATTAGGAGGGGCCACTGAAGCTTTCTTT.

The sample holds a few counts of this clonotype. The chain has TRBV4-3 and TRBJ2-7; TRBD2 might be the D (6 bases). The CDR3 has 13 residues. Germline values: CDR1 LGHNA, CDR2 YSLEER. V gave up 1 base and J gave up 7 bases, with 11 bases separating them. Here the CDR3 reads CASSQVLAREQYF. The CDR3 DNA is TGCGCCAGCAGCCAAGTGCTAGCGAGGGAGCAGTACTTC.

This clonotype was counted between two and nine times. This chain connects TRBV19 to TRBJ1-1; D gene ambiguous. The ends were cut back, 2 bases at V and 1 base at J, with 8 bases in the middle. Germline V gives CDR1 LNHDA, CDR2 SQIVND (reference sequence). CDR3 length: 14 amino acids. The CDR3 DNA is TGTGCCAGTAGTATATCATTGGGGAACACTGAAGCTTTCTTT. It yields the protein CASSISLGNTEAFF.

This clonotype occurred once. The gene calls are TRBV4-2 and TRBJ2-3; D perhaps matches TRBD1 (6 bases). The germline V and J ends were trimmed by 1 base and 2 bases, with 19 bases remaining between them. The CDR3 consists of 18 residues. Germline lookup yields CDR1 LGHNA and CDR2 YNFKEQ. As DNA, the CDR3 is TGTGCCAGCAGCCAAGCCCCGTGGGGGCCAAGGAACACAGATACGCAGTATTTT. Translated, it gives CASSQAPWGPRNTDTQYF.

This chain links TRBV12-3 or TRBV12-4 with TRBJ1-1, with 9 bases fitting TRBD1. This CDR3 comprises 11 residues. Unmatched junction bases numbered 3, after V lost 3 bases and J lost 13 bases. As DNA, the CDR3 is TGTGCCAGCAGTTTGGGACAGGGAGGTTTCTTT. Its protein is CASSLGQGGFF.